This T cell receptor beta chain emerged from a study of early T cells in non-severe SARS-CoV-2 infection (dated by TCRdb to 2020 to 2023). Some background on the complete study: Bulk RNA from unsorted whole blood was used for TCR sequencing, so alpha and beta chains could not be paired. Study-level results and caveats: Matching against VDJdb was skewed toward anti-spike CD8 responses, likely underestimated virus-specific expansions, and missed private and CD4 specificities.

Regarding this clonotype: Its antigen remains undetermined. No per-base quality is available; no much larger clone lies one base away.

Libraries were prepared through 5' RACE. Sequencing was performed on a NextSeq 500. To correct for sequencing error and PCR bias, the TCR library protocol tagged individual cDNA molecules with unique molecular identifiers. TCR alpha and beta chains were both sequenced, and the abundances of alpha and beta sequences in each sample were closely correlated with each other. Under the source paper's analysis protocol: V gene, J gene and CDR3 annotation of TCR sequences was performed with Decombinator V4. TCRs were defined as expanded if a significant change between any two time points was detected under a Poisson model with p below 0.0001. TCR abundances were normalised to the total number of TCRs sequenced in each sample and reported as counts per million. TRAV1-2 paired with TRAJ12, TRAJ20 or TRAJ33 defined MAIT TCRs, while TRAV10 paired with TRAJ18 defined iNKT TCRs. VDJdb, accessed 1 November 2021, was searched for CMV, EBV and SARS-CoV-2 annotated TCRs, with TCRs annotated for multiple antigens excluded. Through fastp at Q25 and MiXCR, TCRdb rebuilt clones from the public reads, retaining in-frame beta chains. Records with the same CDR3 protein are collapsed into one entry carrying the most frequent genes and DNA. TCRdb, not the original authors, processed these V and J calls. In this sample the table shows more than 95,000 distinct CDR3 sequences, 15% to 20% of which occur a single time. In total, the top ten clones hold roughly 1.2% of the sample.

This was a case-control study nested in a cohort of healthcare workers in London, UK, who had nasopharyngeal swab PCR tests and blood samples taken every week. Healthcare workers were recruited during the week of the UK lockdown, between 23 and 31 March 2020, and followed weekly for up to roughly 16 weeks. Inclusive of the bounding cysteine and phenylalanine, the CDR3 is 14 residues long. Only the CDR3 DNA is retained, 42 bases long and in frame from the first base. V and J are truncated by 3 bases and 8 bases respectively, leaving an intervening sequence of 14 bases. This TCR came from an adult who was a healthcare worker with PCR-confirmed SARS-CoV-2 infection or an uninfected control (not recorded which). The sequence links TRBV12-3 or TRBV12-4 to TRBJ2-4; the D segment is perhaps TRBD1 or TRBD2, each sharing 6 matched bases. What was sequenced was whole blood. The sequenced DNA is TGTGCCAGCAGTTTTTGGGGGGCCGACCACATTCAGTACTTC. Its product reads: CASSFWGADHIQYF.